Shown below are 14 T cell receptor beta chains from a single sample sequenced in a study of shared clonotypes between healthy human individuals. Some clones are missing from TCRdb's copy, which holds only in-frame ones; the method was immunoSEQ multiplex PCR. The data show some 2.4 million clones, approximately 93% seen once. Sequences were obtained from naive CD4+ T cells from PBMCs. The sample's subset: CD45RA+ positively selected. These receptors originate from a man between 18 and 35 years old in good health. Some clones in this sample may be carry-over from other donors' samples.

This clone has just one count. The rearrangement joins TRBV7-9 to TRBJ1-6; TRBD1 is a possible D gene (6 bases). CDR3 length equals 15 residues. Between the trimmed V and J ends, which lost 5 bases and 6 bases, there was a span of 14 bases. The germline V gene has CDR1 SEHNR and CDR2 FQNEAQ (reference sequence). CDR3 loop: CASSQTGGGNSPLHF. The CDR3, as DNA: TGTGCCAGCAGCCAGACAGGCGGTGGTAATTCACCCCTCCACTTT.

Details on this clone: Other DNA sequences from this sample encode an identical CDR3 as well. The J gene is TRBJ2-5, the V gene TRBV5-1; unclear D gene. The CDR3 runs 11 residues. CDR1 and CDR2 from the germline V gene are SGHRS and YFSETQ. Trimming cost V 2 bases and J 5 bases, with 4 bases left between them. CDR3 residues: CASSLAETQYF. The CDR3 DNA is TGCGCCAGCAGCTTAGCGGAGACCCAGTACTTC.

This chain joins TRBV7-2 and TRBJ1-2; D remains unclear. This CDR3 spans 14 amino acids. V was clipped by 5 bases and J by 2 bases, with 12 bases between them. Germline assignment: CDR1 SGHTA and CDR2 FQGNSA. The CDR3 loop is CASSLAQTNYGYTF. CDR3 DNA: TGTGCCAGCAGCCTCGCCCAGACGAACTATGGCTACACCTTC.

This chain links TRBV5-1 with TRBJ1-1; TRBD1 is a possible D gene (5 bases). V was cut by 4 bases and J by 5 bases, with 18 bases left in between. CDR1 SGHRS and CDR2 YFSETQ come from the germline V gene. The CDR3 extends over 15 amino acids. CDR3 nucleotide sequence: TGCGCCAGCAGCCAACAGGACGGGGGATGGACTGAAGCTTTCTTT. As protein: CASSQQDGGWTEAFF. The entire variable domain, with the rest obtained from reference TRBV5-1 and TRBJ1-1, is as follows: KAGVTQTPRYLIKTRGQQVTLSCSPISGHRSVSWYQQTPGQGLQFLFEYFSETQRNKGNFPGRFSGRQFSNSRSEMNVSTLELGDSALYLCASSQQDGGWTEAFFGQGTRLTVV.

The CDR3 DNA follows: TGTGCCAGTAGGAGAGACTTACAGGCTGTGTACCAGCCCCAGCATTTT. This gives the protein CASRRDLQAVYQPQHF. V gene TRBV19 combines with J gene TRBJ1-5, with a tentative D call TRBD1 (5 bases). Trimming took 6 bases from V and 7 from J, leaving 22 bases between them. From germline, CDR1 is LNHDA and CDR2 SQIVND (reference sequence). There are 16 residues in the CDR3.

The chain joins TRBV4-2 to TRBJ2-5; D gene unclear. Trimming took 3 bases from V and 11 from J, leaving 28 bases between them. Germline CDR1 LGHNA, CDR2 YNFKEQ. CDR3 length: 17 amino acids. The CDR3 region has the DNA TGTGCCAGCAGCCAGGCCCTATCCGCCACTGGCCCCCCGGAGCAGTACTTC. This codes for CASSQALSATGPPEQYF.

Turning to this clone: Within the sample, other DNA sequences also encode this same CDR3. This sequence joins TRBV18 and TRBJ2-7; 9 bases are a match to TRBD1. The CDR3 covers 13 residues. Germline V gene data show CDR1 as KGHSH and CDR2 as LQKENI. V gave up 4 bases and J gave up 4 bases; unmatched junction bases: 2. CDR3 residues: CASSRDRVYEQYF. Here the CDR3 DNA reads TGTGCCAGCTCACGGGACAGGGTTTACGAGCAGTACTTC.

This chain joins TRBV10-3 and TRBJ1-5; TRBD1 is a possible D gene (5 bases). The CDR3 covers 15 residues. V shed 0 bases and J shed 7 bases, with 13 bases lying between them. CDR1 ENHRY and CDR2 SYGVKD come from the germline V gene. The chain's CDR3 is CAISESLGVGQPQHF. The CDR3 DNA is TGTGCCATCAGTGAGTCCCTGGGGGTTGGACAGCCCCAGCATTTT.

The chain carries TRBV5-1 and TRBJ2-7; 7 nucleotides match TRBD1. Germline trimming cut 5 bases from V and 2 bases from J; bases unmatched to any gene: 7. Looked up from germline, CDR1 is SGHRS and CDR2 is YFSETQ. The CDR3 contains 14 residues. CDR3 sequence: CASSYTGEAYEQYF. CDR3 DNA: TGCGCCAGCAGTTATACAGGGGAAGCCTACGAGCAGTACTTC. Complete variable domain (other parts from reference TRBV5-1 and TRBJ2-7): KAGVTQTPRYLIKTRGQQVTLSCSPISGHRSVSWYQQTPGQGLQFLFEYFSETQRNKGNFPGRFSGRQFSNSRSEMNVSTLELGDSALYLCASSYTGEAYEQYFGPGTRLTVT.

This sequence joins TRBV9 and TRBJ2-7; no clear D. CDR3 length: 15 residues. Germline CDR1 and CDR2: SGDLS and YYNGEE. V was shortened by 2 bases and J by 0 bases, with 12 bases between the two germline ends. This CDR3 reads CASSVGLELSYEQYF. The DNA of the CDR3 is TGTGCCAGCAGCGTTGGGCTCGAGCTCTCCTACGAGCAGTACTTC. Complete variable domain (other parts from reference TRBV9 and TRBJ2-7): DSGVTQTPKHLITATGQRVTLRCSPRSGDLSVYWYQQSLDQGLQFLIQYYNGEERAKGNILERFSAQQFPDLHSELNLSSLELGDSALYFCASSVGLELSYEQYFGPGTRLTVT.

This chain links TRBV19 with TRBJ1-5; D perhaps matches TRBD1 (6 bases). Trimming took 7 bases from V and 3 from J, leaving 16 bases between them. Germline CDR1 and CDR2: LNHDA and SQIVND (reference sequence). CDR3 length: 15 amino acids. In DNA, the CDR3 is TGTGCCAGTACCCAGGGGTTGGGGGACAATCAGCCCCAGCATTTT. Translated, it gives CASTQGLGDNQPQHF.

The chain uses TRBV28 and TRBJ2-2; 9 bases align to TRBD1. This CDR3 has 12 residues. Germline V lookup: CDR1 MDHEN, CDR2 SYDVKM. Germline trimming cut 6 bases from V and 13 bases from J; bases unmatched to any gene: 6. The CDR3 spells CASSRGQGVLFF. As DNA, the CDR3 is TGTGCCAGCAGCCGGGGACAGGGTGTGCTGTTTTTT.

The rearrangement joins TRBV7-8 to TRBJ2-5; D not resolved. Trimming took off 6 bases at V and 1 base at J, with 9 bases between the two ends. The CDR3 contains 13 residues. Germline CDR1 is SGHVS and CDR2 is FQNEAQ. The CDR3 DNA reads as TGTGCCAGCAGACGACACCCCCAAGAGACCCAGTACTTC. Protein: CASRRHPQETQYF.

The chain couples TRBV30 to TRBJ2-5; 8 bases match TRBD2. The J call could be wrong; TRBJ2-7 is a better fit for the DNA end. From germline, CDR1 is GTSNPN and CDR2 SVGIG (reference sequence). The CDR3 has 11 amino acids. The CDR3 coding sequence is TGTGCCCTCGGGAGGGTATACGAGCAGTACTTC. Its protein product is CALGRVYEQYF.